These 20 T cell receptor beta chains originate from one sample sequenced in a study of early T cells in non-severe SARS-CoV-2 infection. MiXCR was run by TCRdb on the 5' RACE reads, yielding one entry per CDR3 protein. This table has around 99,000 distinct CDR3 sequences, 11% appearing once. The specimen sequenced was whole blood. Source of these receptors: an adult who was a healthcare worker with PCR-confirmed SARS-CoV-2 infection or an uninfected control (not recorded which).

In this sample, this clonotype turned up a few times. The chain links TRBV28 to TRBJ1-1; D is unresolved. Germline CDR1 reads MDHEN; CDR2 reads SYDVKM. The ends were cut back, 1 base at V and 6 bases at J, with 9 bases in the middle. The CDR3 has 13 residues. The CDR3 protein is CASSLSGSAEAFF. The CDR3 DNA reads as TGTGCCAGCAGTTTATCTGGTAGCGCTGAAGCTTTCTTT.

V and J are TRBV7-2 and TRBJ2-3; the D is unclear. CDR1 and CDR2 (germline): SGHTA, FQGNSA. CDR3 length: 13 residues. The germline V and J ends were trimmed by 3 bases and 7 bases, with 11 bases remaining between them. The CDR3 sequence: CASSLGRTNTQYF. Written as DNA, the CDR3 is TGTGCCAGCAGCTTGGGTAGAACAAATACGCAGTATTTT.

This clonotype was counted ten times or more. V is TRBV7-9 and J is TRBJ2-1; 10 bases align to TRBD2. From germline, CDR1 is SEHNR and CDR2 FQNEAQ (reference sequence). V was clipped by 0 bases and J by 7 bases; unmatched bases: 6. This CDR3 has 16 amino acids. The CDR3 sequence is CASSLALAGEGNEQFF. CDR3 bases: TGTGCCAGCAGCTTAGCTCTAGCGGGAGAGGGTAATGAGCAGTTCTTC.

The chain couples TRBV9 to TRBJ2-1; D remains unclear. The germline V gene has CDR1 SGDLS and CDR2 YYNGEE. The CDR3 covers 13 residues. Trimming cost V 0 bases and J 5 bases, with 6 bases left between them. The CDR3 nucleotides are TGTGCCAGCAGCGTAGGACCAGACAATGAGCAGTTCTTC. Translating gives CASSVGPDNEQFF.

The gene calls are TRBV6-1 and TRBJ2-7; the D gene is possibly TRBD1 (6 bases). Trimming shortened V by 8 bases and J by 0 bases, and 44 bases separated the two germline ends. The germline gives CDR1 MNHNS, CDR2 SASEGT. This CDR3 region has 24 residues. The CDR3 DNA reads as TGTGCCAGCCGGTCGCTCTTTCATTTCAAAAGGCCGAGGACAGCCGCATTATTCTCCTACGAGCAGTACTTC. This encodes CASRSLFHFKRPRTAALFSYEQYF.

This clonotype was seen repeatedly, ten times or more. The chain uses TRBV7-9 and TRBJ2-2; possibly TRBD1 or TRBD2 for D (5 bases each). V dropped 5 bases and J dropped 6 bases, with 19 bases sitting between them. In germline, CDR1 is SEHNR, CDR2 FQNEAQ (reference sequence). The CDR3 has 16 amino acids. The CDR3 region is CASSLRTGTQPGELFF. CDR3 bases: TGTGCCAGCAGCCTACGGACCGGGACCCAACCCGGGGAGCTGTTTTTT.

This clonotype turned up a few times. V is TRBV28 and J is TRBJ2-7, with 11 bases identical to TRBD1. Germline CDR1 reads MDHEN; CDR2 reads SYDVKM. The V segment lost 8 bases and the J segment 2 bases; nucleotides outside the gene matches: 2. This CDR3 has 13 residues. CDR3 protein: CASGQGATYEQYF. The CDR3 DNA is TGTGCCAGCGGACAGGGGGCTACCTACGAGCAGTACTTC.

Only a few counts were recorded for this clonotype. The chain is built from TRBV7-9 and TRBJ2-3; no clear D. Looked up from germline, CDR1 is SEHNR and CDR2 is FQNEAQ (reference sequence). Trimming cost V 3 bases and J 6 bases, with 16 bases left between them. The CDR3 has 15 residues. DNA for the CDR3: TGTGCCAGCAGCTTTGGACCGGGTGAAAGTGATACGCAGTATTTT. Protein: CASSFGPGESDTQYF.

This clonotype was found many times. This CDR3 reads CASSKCSCGGVAGDYNEQFF. The CDR3 bases are TGTGCCAGTAGCAAGTGTAGCTGTGGGGGGGTAGCGGGAGACTACAATGAGCAGTTCTTC. This sequence joins TRBV19 and TRBJ2-1, with 9 bases fitting TRBD2. The CDR3 is made up of 20 amino acids. The germline V gene encodes CDR1 LNHDA and CDR2 SQIVND (reference sequence). The V segment lost 6 bases and the J segment 3 bases; nucleotides outside the gene matches: 21.

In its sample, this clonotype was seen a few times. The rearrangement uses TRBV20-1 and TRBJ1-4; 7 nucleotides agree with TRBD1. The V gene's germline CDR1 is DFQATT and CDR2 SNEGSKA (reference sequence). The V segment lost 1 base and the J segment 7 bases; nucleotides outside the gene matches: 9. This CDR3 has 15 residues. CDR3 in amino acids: CSARGGVGGGEKLFF. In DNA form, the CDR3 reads TGCAGTGCTAGAGGCGGTGTAGGGGGCGGTGAAAAACTGTTTTTT.

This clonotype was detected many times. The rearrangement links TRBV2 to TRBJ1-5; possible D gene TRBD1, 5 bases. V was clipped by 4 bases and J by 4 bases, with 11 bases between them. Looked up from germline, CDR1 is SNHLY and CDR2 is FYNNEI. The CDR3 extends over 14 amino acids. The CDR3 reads CASSVGGVNQPQHF. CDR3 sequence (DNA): TGTGCCAGCAGTGTTGGAGGGGTTAATCAGCCCCAGCATTTT. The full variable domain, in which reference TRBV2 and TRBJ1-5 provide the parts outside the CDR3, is EPEVTQTPSHQVTQMGQEVILRCVPISNHLYFYWYRQILGQKVEFLVSFYNNEISEKSEIFDDQFSVERPDGSNFTLKIRSTKLEDSAMYFCASSVGGVNQPQHFGDGTRLSIL.

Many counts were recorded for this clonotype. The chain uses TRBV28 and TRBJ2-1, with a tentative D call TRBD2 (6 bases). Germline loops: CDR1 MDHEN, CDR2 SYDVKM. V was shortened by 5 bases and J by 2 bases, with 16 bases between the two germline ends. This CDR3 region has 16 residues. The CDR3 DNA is TGTGCCAGCAGTCATACTTACCTAGCGCCCTACAATGAGCAGTTCTTC. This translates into CASSHTYLAPYNEQFF. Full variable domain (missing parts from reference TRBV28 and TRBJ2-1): DVKVTQSSRYLVKRTGEKVFLECVQDMDHENMFWYRQDPGLGLRLIYFSYDVKMKEKGDIPEGYSVSREKKERFSLILESASTNQTSMYLCASSHTYLAPYNEQFFGPGTRLTVL.

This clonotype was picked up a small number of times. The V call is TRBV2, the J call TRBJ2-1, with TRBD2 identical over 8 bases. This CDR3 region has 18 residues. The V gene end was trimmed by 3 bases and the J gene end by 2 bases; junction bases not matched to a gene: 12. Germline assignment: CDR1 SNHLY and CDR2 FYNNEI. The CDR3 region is CASSDWRSGGRTYNEQFF. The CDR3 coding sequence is TGTGCCAGCAGTGATTGGCGATCGGGCGGGAGGACCTACAATGAGCAGTTCTTC.

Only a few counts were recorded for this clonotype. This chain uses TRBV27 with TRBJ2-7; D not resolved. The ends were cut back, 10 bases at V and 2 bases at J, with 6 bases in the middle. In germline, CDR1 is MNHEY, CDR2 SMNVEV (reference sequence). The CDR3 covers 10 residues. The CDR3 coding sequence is TGTGCCACCCATACCTACGAGCAGTACTTC. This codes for CATHTYEQYF.

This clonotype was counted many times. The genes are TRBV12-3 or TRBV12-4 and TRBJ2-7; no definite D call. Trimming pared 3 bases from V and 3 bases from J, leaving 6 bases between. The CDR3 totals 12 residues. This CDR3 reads CASSFGYYEQYF. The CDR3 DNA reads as TGTGCCAGCAGTTTTGGTTACTACGAGCAGTACTTC.

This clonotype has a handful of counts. CDR3 loop: CASSQGGPYEQYF. In DNA, the CDR3 is TGTGCCAGCAGCCAAGGAGGGCCGTACGAGCAGTACTTC. This chain joins TRBV6-2 or TRBV6-3 and TRBJ2-7, with a weak D call TRBD2 (6 bases). Germline values: CDR1 MNHEY, CDR2 SVGEGT. V gave up 6 bases and J gave up 4 bases, with 13 bases separating them. This CDR3 has 13 residues.

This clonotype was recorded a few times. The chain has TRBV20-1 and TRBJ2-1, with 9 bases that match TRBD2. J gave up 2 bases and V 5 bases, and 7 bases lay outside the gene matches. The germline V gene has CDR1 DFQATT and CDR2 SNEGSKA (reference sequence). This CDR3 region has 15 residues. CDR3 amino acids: CSAGTSTTTYNEQFF. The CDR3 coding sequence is TGCAGTGCTGGGACTAGCACGACGACCTACAATGAGCAGTTCTTC.

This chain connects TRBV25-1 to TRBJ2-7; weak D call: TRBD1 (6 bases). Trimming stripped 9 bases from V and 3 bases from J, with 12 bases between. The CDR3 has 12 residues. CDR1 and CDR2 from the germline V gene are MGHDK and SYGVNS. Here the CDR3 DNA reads TGTGCCAGTCAGGGGTTGGACTACGAGCAGTACTTC. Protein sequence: CASQGLDYEQYF.

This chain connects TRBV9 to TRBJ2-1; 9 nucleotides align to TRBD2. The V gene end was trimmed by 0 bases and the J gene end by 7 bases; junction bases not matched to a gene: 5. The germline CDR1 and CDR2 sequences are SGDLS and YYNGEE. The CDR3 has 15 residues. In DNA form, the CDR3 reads TGTGCCAGCAGCGTAGTGGCGGCGGGAGGGAATGAGCAGTTCTTC. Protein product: CASSVVAAGGNEQFF.

The CDR3 region has the DNA TGTGCCAGCAGTGAATCCCGGACAGAGCAGTTCTTC. Translated, it gives CASSESRTEQFF. This chain links TRBV2 with TRBJ2-1, with D perhaps matching TRBD1 (5 bases). The CDR3 sequence is 12 residues long. CDR1 is SNHLY and CDR2 is FYNNEI in the germline V gene. Trimming pared 2 bases from V and 10 bases from J, leaving 9 bases between.